This T cell receptor beta chain was sequenced in a study of T cell repertoires in cytomegalovirus infection. Overall study context: Public signatures in TCR beta pointed to CMV infection and matching HLA type.

General study results and limits: HLA-C-restricted CMV clonotypes gave the most frequent clonotype in two of eight donors. Cumulative public TCR beta family frequency identified carriers of CMV plus the relevant HLA.

As for this clonotype: Its antigen is unidentified. The junction and the germline gene differ at one end; a read error may be behind it.

The CDR3 is 17 amino acids. Germline V gene lookup returns CDR1 MGHRA and CDR2 YSYEKL. TCRdb analysed the reads with MiXCR anew, one entry per CDR3 protein. This table holds under 300,000 distinct CDR3 sequences, about a sixth found once. The J gene is TRBJ2-7, the V gene TRBV4-1; 8 bases are a match to TRBD1. This TCR was recovered from a human donor in good health (CMV status not recorded). Some clones in this sample may be carry-over from other donors' samples. The specimen sequenced was CD8+ T cells from PBMCs. The CDR3 spells CASSPTLQGEFGSEQYF. DNA for the CDR3: TGTGCCAGCAGCCCAACCTTACAGGGGGAATTCGGTTCCGAGCAGTACTTC.